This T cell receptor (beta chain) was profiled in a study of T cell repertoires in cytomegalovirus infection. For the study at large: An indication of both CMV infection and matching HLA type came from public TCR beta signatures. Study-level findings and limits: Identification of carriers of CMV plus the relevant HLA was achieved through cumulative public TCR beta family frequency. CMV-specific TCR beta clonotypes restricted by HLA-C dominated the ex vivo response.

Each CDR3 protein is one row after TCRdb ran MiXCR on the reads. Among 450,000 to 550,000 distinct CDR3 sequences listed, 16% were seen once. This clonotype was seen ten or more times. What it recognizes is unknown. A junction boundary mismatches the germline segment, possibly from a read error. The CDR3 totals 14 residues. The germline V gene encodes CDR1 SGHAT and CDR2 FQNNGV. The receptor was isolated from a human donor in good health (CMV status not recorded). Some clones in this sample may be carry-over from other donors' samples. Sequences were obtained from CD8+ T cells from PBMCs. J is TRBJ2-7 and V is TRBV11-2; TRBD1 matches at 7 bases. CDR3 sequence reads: CASSLVPQATGLHF. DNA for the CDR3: TGTGCCAGCAGCTTAGTACCCCAAGCGACAGGGCTCCACTTC.